The 15 T cell receptor beta chains reported below all come from one sample, sequenced in a study of chronic HIV infection and antiretroviral therapy. TCRdb itself ran the 5' RACE reads through MiXCR, one entry per CDR3 protein. The sample holds about 38,000 distinct CDR3 sequences, 8.2% seen once. The sequenced sample consisted of peripheral blood. These receptors were taken from an adult who had HIV and had not received antiretroviral therapy, or was an uninfected healthy control (not recorded which).

A note on this clonotype: A much larger clonotype is one base distant, so this may be a read error. CDR3 nucleotides: TGTCCCAGCAGTTCGGACAGGGGGGTGAGTCAGCCCCAGCATTTT. As protein: CPSSSDRGVSQPQHF. The chain employs TRBV2 and TRBJ1-5, with 10 nucleotides matching TRBD1. CDR3 length equals 15 residues. Germline V gene data show CDR1 as SNHLY and CDR2 as FYNNEI.

This clonotype showed up many times. The rearrangement uses TRBV29-1 and TRBJ2-4; D not certain. Germline V CDR1 and CDR2: SQVTM, ANQGSEA. V lost 7 bases to trimming and J lost 0 bases, with 10 bases between them. The CDR3 covers 13 residues. The CDR3 loop is CSALQLAKNIQYF. CDR3 nucleotide sequence: TGCAGCGCCCTACAACTAGCCAAAAACATTCAGTACTTC. The whole variable domain, remainder taken from reference TRBV29-1 and TRBJ2-4, is SAVISQKPSRDICQRGTSLTIQCQVDSQVTMMFWYRQQPGQSLTLIATANQGSEATYESGFVIDKFPISRPNLTFSTLTVSNMSPEDSSIYLCSALQLAKNIQYFGAGTRLSVL.

This clonotype was counted many times. The rearrangement uses TRBV30 and TRBJ2-3; the match to TRBD2 covers 7 bases. The V and J ends lost 7 bases and 2 bases, in that order; junction bases with no gene match: 9. The CDR3 runs to 14 residues. From germline, CDR1 is GTSNPN and CDR2 SVGIG (reference sequence). CDR3 coding DNA: TGTGCCTTCCTCCGGGACTATTTCACAGATACGCAGTATTTT. It encodes CAFLRDYFTDTQYF.

This clonotype was recorded at least ten times. This sequence joins TRBV28 and TRBJ2-1; 7 bases line up with TRBD1. The V gene's germline CDR1 is MDHEN and CDR2 SYDVKM. The CDR3 runs to 14 residues. J gave up 2 bases and V 6 bases, and 4 bases lay outside the gene matches. DNA of the CDR3: TGTGCCAGCAGAAGACAGGGCCCCTACAATGAGCAGTTCTTC. Translation gives CASRRQGPYNEQFF.

This clonotype appeared many times. V gene TRBV14 combines with J gene TRBJ2-5; D is uncertain. The CDR3 runs to 15 residues. The V end lost 1 base, the J end lost 2 bases, and 11 bases lay between the germline ends. Germline V gene sequence: CDR1 SGHDN, CDR2 FVKESK. The CDR3 DNA reads TGTGCCAGCAGCCAAGGGAACAGCGTACAAGAGACCCAGTACTTC. Amino acid sequence: CASSQGNSVQETQYF. Drawing the rest from reference TRBV14 and TRBJ2-5, the complete variable domain is EAGVTQFPSHSVIEKGQTVTLRCDPISGHDNLYWYRRVMGKEIKFLLHFVKESKQDESGMPNNRFLAERTGGTYSTLKVQPAELEDSGVYFCASSQGNSVQETQYFGPGTRLLVL.

This chain joins TRBV29-1 and TRBJ1-2, with D tentatively TRBD1 (6 bases). The V gene's germline CDR1 is SQVTM and CDR2 ANQGSEA. The CDR3 extends over 13 amino acids. Trimming took off 3 bases at V and 4 bases at J, with 12 bases between the two ends. The CDR3 DNA reads as TGCAGCGTTGAGGGCAGGGGAGGCTATGGCTACACCTTC. This codes for CSVEGRGGYGYTF.

This clonotype occurred many times. The J gene is TRBJ2-3, the V gene TRBV20-1; D unresolved. Trimming left V 5 bases short and J 5 bases short, with 8 bases between. The CDR3 spans 11 residues. Germline V gives CDR1 DFQATT, CDR2 SNEGSKA (reference sequence). The CDR3 DNA reads TGCAGTGCTCTCAAGGTAGATACGCAGTATTTT. Protein sequence: CSALKVDTQYF.

This clonotype was seen only a few times. The chain combines TRBV30 with TRBJ1-4; D is unclear. Trimming stripped 3 bases from V and 5 bases from J, with 4 bases between. From germline, CDR1 is GTSNPN and CDR2 SVGIG (reference sequence). CDR3 size: 11 residues. Written as DNA, the CDR3 is TGTGCCTGGAGCCGCAATGAAAAACTGTTTTTT. Its protein is CAWSRNEKLFF.

This clonotype came up a few times. The gene calls are TRBV4-1 and TRBJ1-3, with TRBD1 as a possible D gene (6 bases). Germline CDR1 reads MGHRA; CDR2 reads YSYEKL. The germline V and J ends were trimmed by 6 bases and 3 bases, with 9 bases remaining between them. CDR3 length: 13 amino acids. The CDR3 DNA is TGCGCCAGCAGGCAGGGGATTGGAAACACCATATATTTT. It is translated as CASRQGIGNTIYF.

This clonotype appeared many times. The chain is built from TRBV4-3 and TRBJ2-7, with TRBD1 matching 9 bases. The CDR3 is made up of 14 amino acids. The trim removed 1 base at V and 6 bases at J, leaving 4 bases unmatched. Germline-derived CDR1 and CDR2 are LGHNA and YSLEER. CDR3 nucleotide sequence: TGCGCCAGCAGCCAAGGGGACAGGGCCAGCGAGCAGTACTTC. This codes for CASSQGDRASEQYF.

This clonotype was observed a handful of times. The rearrangement joins TRBV12-3 or TRBV12-4 to TRBJ1-3; no firm D call. The CDR3 consists of 11 residues. The CDR3 DNA reads as TGTGCGTACCGGTCCCAAAACACCATATATTTT. This encodes CAYRSQNTIYF.

This clonotype has ten or more counts. The gene calls are TRBV29-1 and TRBJ2-1; TRBD2 matches 11 bases. This CDR3 has 12 residues. V lost 8 bases, J lost 7 bases, and 4 bases stayed unmatched. CDR1 is SQVTM and CDR2 is ANQGSEA in the germline V gene. The CDR3 protein is CSLGLAENEQFF. The CDR3 DNA sequence: TGCAGCTTGGGACTAGCGGAAAATGAGCAGTTCTTC.

This clonotype was picked up many times. The CDR3 loop reads CASRLDSFEQFF. The CDR3 DNA reads as TGTGCCAGCAGGCTGGACTCTTTTGAGCAGTTCTTC. The chain combines TRBV12-3 or TRBV12-4 with TRBJ2-1; tentatively, D is TRBD2 (5 bases). The CDR3 runs 12 residues. The V gene lost 6 bases and the J gene lost 9 bases, with 12 bases spanning the gap.

This clonotype was counted between two and nine times. This chain links TRBV29-1 with TRBJ1-1, with D possibly matching TRBD1 (6 bases). V lost 6 bases to trimming and J lost 7 bases, with 9 bases between them. The V gene's germline CDR1 is SQVTM and CDR2 ANQGSEA. The CDR3 is 10 residues long. Written as DNA, the CDR3 is TGCAGCGTAGGGACATTTGAAGCTTTCTTT. It is translated as CSVGTFEAFF.

This clonotype has more than one count but fewer than ten. V and J are TRBV9 and TRBJ2-1; TRBD1 is a possible D gene (5 bases). V was clipped by 0 bases and J by 6 bases, with 16 bases between them. This CDR3 contains 16 residues. The germline V gene encodes CDR1 SGDLS and CDR2 YYNGEE. The CDR3 region has the DNA TGTGCCAGCAGCGTAGCTGGCGACAGTTGGGCCAATGAGCAGTTCTTC. This translates into CASSVAGDSWANEQFF.